This T cell receptor beta chain appears in the sequencing data of a study of human T cells and chemical hapten exposure. J was trimmed by 4 bases and V by 6 bases; bases with no gene match: 7. The CDR3 runs 14 residues. The germline V gene encodes CDR1 ENHRY and CDR2 SYGVKD. General study findings and limits: With DPC sensitization, TCRs exceeding 1 in 1000 frequency showed no change.

In this sample, this clonotype turned up a few times. Its antigen is as yet unknown. The time point: pre-sensitization, week 0. Treatment described: therapeutic diphenylcyclopropenone sensitization with weekly scalp DPC. TCRdb passed the RACE reads through MiXCR, listing each CDR3 protein once. The table has approximately 260,000 distinct CDR3 sequences, about 9.4% seen once. The TCR was taken from a woman aged 40 to 49 with alopecia areata. Some clones in this sample may be carry-over from other donors' samples. Sequences were derived from whole blood, sampled in connection with sensitization to the hapten diphenylcyclopropenone (DPC). The chain uses TRBV10-3 and TRBJ2-7, with 9 bases aligning to TRBD2. The CDR3 region is CAIRPSGAEYEQYF. The CDR3 nucleotides are TGTGCCATCAGACCTAGCGGGGCCGAGTACGAGCAGTACTTC.